The TCR beta chain described here comes from a study of blood T cell repertoires in COVID-19 (dated by TCRdb to between 2020 and 2021). Looking at the study overall: The collaborator samples originated in the United States, Italy and Spain and spanned the acute and convalescent phases of COVID-19. Where available, HLA class I and class II types were taken from metadata supplied by the sample provider and were not determined by assay-based typing. Sample metadata almost always included a de-identified subject ID, COVID-19 status, age in years and sex. The material from the prospective study consisted of cDNA or gDNA derived from T cells, B-cell-depleted T cells, or PBMCs. The samples were drawn from the first 160 participants of the ongoing ImmuneRACE study and from 950 to 1,500 subjects provided by 6 global collaborators. Subjects who had been exposed to COVID-19, were actively infected with it, or had recovered from it provided the deeply sampled blood TCRbeta repertoires that made up the dataset. The repertoires were made available in a free public database intended to serve as a resource for research on the immune response to SARS-CoV-2.

As regards this clone: The antigen it binds to is not known. Base quality data are lacking; no much larger clone is found one base away.

Including cysteine and phenylalanine, the CDR3 has 13 amino acids. The read is trimmed to its CDR3 DNA, 39 bases read in frame from base 1. The trim is 2 bases for V and 8 bases for J, with a gap of 10 bases between the germline ends. CDR1 and CDR2, looked up from the germline V gene (reference sequence), are SEHNR and FQNEAQ. TCRbeta CDR3 regions were amplified from genomic DNA by means of the immunoSEQ Assay, a bias-controlled multiplex PCR. In the source study's methods: The number of nucleated cells in each sample was estimated by amplification of reference gene primers within the assay. To quantify the absolute abundance of each unique TCRbeta CDR3 rearrangement, sequence reads were collapsed and filtered. For each sample, productive Simpson clonality was calculated by taking the square root of Simpson's diversity index across productive rearrangements. TCRdb took over this immuneACCESS table, retaining in-frame rearrangements with V and J assigned. Such tables are incomplete; in checked studies, under half of the missing clones stem from an unresolved V gene, and the remainder is unexplained. V and J calls and clone size are copied from that table; D and trimming were computed from the DNA. This sample gives around 56,000 clones in total; more than 60% of them show up just once. The ten most abundant clones make up about 14% of the sample.

Whole blood was collected in K2EDTA tubes by collaborating institutions according to the institutions' own protocols. For TCRbeta analysis, collaborators shipped samples as frozen whole blood, isolated PBMCs, or DNA extracted from either of those sample types. Broad study findings and their caveats: The amount of clinical and demographic metadata varied by source and participant and was provided uncurated.

The clonotype originates from a woman aged 70-85 years with acute or convalescent COVID-19. The sequence is built from TRBV7-9 and TRBJ2-1, with TRBD1 as a weak D call on 5 bases. Sequencing was performed on peripheral blood. The CDR3 corresponds to CASSLSRVHEQFF. The DNA is as follows: TGTGCCAGCAGCTTAAGCAGGGTTCATGAGCAGTTCTTC.